This TCR beta chain was recorded in a study of blood T cells in healthy people across ages. Whole-study findings and limits: TCR beta diversity, measured per million T cells, fell in a roughly linear way with age.

A second PCR, run for roughly 7 to 11 cycles, used a sample-barcoded 5' primer plus a J-beta primer mix. TCRdb reanalysed the 5' RACE reads using MiXCR and keeps one entry per CDR3 protein. The sample includes just under 900,000 distinct CDR3 sequences, 25% to 30% of them seen just once. CDR3 length: 14 amino acids. The ends were cut back, 5 bases at V and 0 bases at J, with 10 bases in the middle. The V gene's germline CDR1 is SGHTA and CDR2 FQGNSA. This clonotype showed up just once. The target antigen is unknown. The V and J genes are TRBV7-2 and TRBJ2-5; D call uncertain. Sample: blood. The source is an elderly woman in good health. The CDR3 nucleotides read TGTGCCAGCAGCCACCCCGGGTACCAAGAGACCCAGTACTTC. This sequence encodes CASSHPGYQETQYF.